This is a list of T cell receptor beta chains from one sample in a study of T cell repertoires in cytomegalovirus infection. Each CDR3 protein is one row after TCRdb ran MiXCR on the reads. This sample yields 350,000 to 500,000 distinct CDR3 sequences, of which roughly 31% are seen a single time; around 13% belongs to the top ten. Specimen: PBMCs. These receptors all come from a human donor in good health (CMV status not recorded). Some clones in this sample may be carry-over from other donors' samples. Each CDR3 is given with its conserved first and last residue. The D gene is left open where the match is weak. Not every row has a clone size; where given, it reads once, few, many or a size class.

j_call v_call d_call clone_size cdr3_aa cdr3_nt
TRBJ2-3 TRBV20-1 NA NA CSARDHGASRITQYF TGCAGTGCTAGGGACCACGGCGCCTCTAGGATCACGCAGTATTTT
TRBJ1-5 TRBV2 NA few CASKGPRTSNQPQHF TGTGCCAGCAAGGGGCCCCGAACAAGCAATCAGCCCCAGCATTTT
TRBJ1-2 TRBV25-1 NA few CASQGEAGYYGYTF TGTGCCAGCCAGGGAGAGGCAGGGTACTATGGCTACACCTTC
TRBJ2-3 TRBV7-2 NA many CASSLGTSGTDTQYF TGTGCCAGCAGCTTAGGAACGTCGGGCACAGATACGCAGTATTTT
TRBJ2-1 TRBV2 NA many CASRAGTPEGEQFF TGTGCCAGCAGGGCCGGGACACCCGAGGGTGAGCAGTTCTTC
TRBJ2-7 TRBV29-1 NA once CSVELRESYEQYF TGCAGCGTTGAACTGCGCGAATCCTACGAGCAGTACTTC
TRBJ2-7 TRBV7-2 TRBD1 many CASSFPGDRGYEQYF TGTGCCAGCAGCTTCCCCGGGGACAGGGGCTACGAGCAGTACTTC
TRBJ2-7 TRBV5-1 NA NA CASSPGVTGRSYEQYF TGCGCCAGCAGCCCTGGAGTGACAGGGAGGTCCTACGAGCAGTACTTC
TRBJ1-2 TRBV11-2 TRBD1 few CASSGRQGAYGYTF TGTGCCAGCAGCGGCCGACAGGGAGCCTATGGCTACACCTTC
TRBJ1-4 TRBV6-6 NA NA CASSYPPVNEKLFF TGTGCCAGCAGTTACCCGCCCGTAAATGAAAAACTGTTTTTT
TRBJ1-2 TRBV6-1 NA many CASSTQSGANYGYTF TGTGCCAGCAGTACACAATCGGGAGCTAACTATGGCTACACCTTC
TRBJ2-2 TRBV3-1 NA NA CASSQGFGANTGELFF TGTGCCAGCAGCCAAGGATTCGGCGCGAACACCGGGGAGCTGTTTTTT
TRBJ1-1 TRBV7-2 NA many CASRTIGTLNTEAFF TGTGCCAGCAGGACTATAGGGACGTTGAACACTGAAGCTTTCTTT
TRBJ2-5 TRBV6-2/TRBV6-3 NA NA CASFSDQETQYF TGTGCCAGCTTCTCGGACCAAGAGACCCAGTACTTC
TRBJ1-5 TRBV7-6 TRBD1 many CASSPRPWTGEYSNQPQHF TGTGCCAGCAGCCCTCGCCCCTGGACAGGAGAGTATAGCAATCAGCCCCAGCATTTT
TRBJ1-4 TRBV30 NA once CAWSRSNEKLFF TGTGCCTGGAGCAGGTCTAATGAAAAACTGTTTTTT
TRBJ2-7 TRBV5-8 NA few CASRPRGGSAYEQYF TGTGCCAGCAGACCGCGAGGGGGGTCGGCGTACGAGCAGTACTTC
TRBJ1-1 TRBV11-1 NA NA CASSLTAPNTEAFF TGTGCCAGCAGCTTAACCGCCCCGAACACTGAAGCTTTCTTT
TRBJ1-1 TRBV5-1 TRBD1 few CASSYRDSKNTEAFF TGCGCCAGCAGCTACCGGGACAGCAAGAACACTGAAGCTTTCTTT
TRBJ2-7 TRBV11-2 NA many CASSLAPGKSSYEQYF TGTGCCAGCAGCTTAGCTCCAGGGAAAAGCTCCTACGAGCAGTACTTC
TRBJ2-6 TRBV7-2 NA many CASSIRGSGANVLTF TGTGCCAGCAGCATCAGGGGCTCTGGGGCCAACGTCCTGACTTTC
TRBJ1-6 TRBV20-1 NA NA CSARRDASSYNSPLHF TGCAGTGCTAGAAGGGACGCAAGCTCCTATAATTCACCCCTCCACTTT
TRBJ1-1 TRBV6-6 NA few CASRATRGKGTEAFF TGTGCCAGCAGAGCCACCAGGGGAAAGGGCACTGAAGCTTTCTTT
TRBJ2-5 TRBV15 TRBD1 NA CATSRDWDRGQETQYF TGTGCCACCAGCAGAGACTGGGACAGGGGCCAAGAGACCCAGTACTTC
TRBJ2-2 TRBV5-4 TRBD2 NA CASSLKAGTIYGGELFF TGTGCCAGCAGCTTGAAAGCGGGGACTATCTATGGCGGGGAGCTGTTTTTT
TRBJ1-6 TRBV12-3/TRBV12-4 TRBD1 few CASSSGTGGPSYNSPLHF TGTGCCAGCAGTTCCGGGACAGGGGGACCCTCCTATAATTCACCCCTCCACTTT
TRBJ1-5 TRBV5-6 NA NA CASSFGLYSNQPQHF TGTGCCAGCAGCTTTGGACTTTATAGCAATCAGCCCCAGCATTTT
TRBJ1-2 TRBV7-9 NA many CASSLDGESYGYTF TGTGCCAGCAGCTTAGACGGGGAGAGCTATGGCTACACCTTC
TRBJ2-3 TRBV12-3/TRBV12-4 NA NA CASSTLGETRSTDTQYF TGTGCCAGCAGCACTCTCGGAGAAACCCGGAGCACAGATACGCAGTATTTT
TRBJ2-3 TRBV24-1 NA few CAIRGGKSTDTQYF TGTGCCATAAGAGGCGGGAAAAGCACAGATACGCAGTATTTT
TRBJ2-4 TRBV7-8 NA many CASSLDNIQYF TGTGCCAGCAGCTTAGACAACATTCAGTACTTC
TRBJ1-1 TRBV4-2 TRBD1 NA CASSPVGQEAEAFF TGTGCCAGCAGCCCCGTGGGACAGGAAGCTGAAGCTTTCTTT
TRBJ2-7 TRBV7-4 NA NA CASSLEGGVAYEQYF TGTGCCAGCAGCTTAGAAGGTGGGGTGGCCTACGAGCAGTACTTC
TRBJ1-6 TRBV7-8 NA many CASSFERGWALHF TGTGCCAGCAGCTTCGAACGCGGGTGGGCCCTCCACTTT
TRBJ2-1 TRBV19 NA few CASSIQVRSSYNEQFF TGTGCCAGTAGTATCCAGGTCAGGAGCTCCTACAATGAGCAGTTCTTC
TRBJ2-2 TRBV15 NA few CATSDVNTGELFF TGTGCCACCTCGGATGTGAACACCGGGGAGCTGTTTTTT
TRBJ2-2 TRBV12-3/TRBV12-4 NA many CASSLGGTGELFF TGTGCCAGCAGCTTAGGGGGCACCGGGGAGCTGTTTTTT
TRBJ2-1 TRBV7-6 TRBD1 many CASNLQGSDEQFF TGTGCCAGCAACTTACAGGGGTCGGATGAGCAGTTCTTC
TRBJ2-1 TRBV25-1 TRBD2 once CASSDRGGGARNEQFF TGTGCCAGCAGTGATCGGGGCGGGGGGGCCAGGAATGAGCAGTTCTTC
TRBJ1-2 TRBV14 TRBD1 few CASSPVDRRYYGYTF TGTGCCAGCAGCCCCGTGGACAGGCGATACTATGGCTACACCTTC
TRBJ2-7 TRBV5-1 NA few CASSLDGLYEQYF TGCGCCAGCAGCTTGGACGGCCTCTACGAGCAGTACTTC
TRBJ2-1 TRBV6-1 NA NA CASSEAARVYPGDF TGTGCCAGCAGTGAAGCGGCCAGGGTTTATCCTGGAGACTTC